The 31 T cell receptor beta chains in this list originate from one sample, sequenced in a study of beta chain features in type 1 diabetes (dated by TCRdb to about 2018). Libraries were made using the immunoSEQ multiplex PCR assay. All of the isolated RNA was reverse transcribed with the High Capacity cDNA Reverse Transcription Kit, so expressed TCRB transcripts were sequenced. What TCRdb holds here is the immuneACCESS table cut down to in-frame rearrangements. Part of the clones is not present; checked against another copy, under half of the missing clones reflect an unresolved V gene, and the others are unexplained. This sample holds under 550,000 clones; more than 9.5% were observed only once. Of the sample, approximately 0.05% falls within the top ten clones. Sequences were obtained from naive CD4+ T cells from blood. In light of the paper, this sample's cell subset or site label describes: true naive CD4+ T cells. The receptors were gathered from a woman aged 18-29 years in good health.

This clone showed up just a few times. This rearrangement joins TRBV5-1 to TRBJ2-7; 10 bases align to TRBD1. This CDR3 spans 15 amino acids. V lost 3 bases and J lost 2; bases outside the gene matches: 5. Germline CDR1 and CDR2: SGHRS and YFSETQ. CDR3 DNA sequence: TGCGCCAGCAGCTCCGGGACAGGGGAAGCCTACGAGCAGTACGTC. Translating gives CASSSGTGEAYEQYV.

The table lists this clone with a few counts. The V and J genes are TRBV6-5 and TRBJ2-1; a possible D gene is TRBD2 (5 bases). The CDR3 contains 16 residues. The germline V gene has CDR1 MNHEY and CDR2 SVGAGI. Between the trimmed V and J ends, which lost 4 bases and 7 bases, there was a span of 20 bases. CDR3 residues: CASSSRTVLWANEQFF. CDR3 coding DNA: TGTGCCAGCAGTTCCAGGACTGTATTATGGGCGAATGAGCAGTTCTTC.

This clone was recorded a few times. Within the sample, other DNA sequences also encode this same CDR3. The rearrangement links TRBV5-1 to TRBJ2-5; D may be TRBD1 or TRBD2 (6 bases each). This CDR3 region has 14 residues. The germline gives CDR1 SGHRS, CDR2 YFSETQ. Trimming pared 4 bases from V and 2 bases from J, leaving 12 bases between. CDR3 sequence reads: CASSLGGGQETQYF. CDR3 in DNA: TGCGCCAGCAGCCTTGGAGGGGGACAAGAGACCCAGTACTTC.

The CDR3, as DNA: TGTGCCAGCAGCGTCGTTACCAGGAACACTGAAGCTTTCTTT. Protein sequence: CASSVVTRNTEAFF. This chain joins TRBV9 and TRBJ1-1, with no clear D. CDR3 length: 14 amino acids. From germline, CDR1 is SGDLS and CDR2 YYNGEE. V was shortened by 2 bases and J by 1 base, with 9 bases between the two germline ends.

This clone was seen only a few times. The gene calls are TRBV14 and TRBJ2-1, with D unresolved. Trimming left V 1 base short and J 0 bases short, with 7 bases between. From germline, CDR1 is SGHDN and CDR2 FVKESK. The CDR3 is 15 residues long. CDR3 nucleotide sequence: TGTGCCAGCAGCCAAGGTTGGCACTCCTACAATGAGCAGTTCTTC. This translates into CASSQGWHSYNEQFF.

This clone was seen only a few times. The chain combines TRBV2 with TRBJ1-2; a possible D gene is TRBD1 (6 bases). V was trimmed by 7 bases and J by 7 bases, leaving 16 bases between them. CDR1 and CDR2 (germline): SNHLY, FYNNEI. This CDR3 spans 13 amino acids. The CDR3 sequence: CASTEGGLGGYTF. In DNA form, the CDR3 reads TGTGCCAGCACCGAGGGGGGGCTGGGTGGCTACACCTTC.

This clone was seen a few times. The V call is TRBV9, the J call TRBJ1-2; 9 nucleotides line up with TRBD1. This CDR3 has 14 amino acids. Germline assignment: CDR1 SGDLS and CDR2 YYNGEE. J was trimmed by 8 bases and V by 2 bases; bases with no gene match: 7. DNA of the CDR3: TGTGCCAGCAGCGTGGATTGGACAGGGGTGGGCTACACCTTC. Amino acid sequence: CASSVDWTGVGYTF.

This clone was found a few times. The chain has TRBV4-1 and TRBJ1-5; 7 bases are shared with TRBD1. J lost 4 bases, V lost 4 bases, and 13 bases had no gene match. The CDR3 spans 17 residues. The V gene's germline CDR1 is MGHRA and CDR2 YSYEKL. The CDR3: CASSPTMDRRRNQPQHF. The CDR3 DNA reads TGCGCCAGCAGCCCGACCATGGACAGGAGAAGAAATCAGCCCCAGCATTTT.

At least ten counts were recorded for this clone. Other DNA sequences in the sample encode the same CDR3. The J gene is TRBJ2-3, the V gene TRBV30, with D unclear. V was trimmed by 5 bases and J by 0 bases, leaving 9 bases between them. The CDR3 sequence is 13 residues long. Germline CDR1 is GTSNPN and CDR2 is SVGIG (reference sequence). For the CDR3, the DNA is TGTGCCTGGGGTCGAACTAGCACAGATACGCAGTATTTT. It encodes CAWGRTSTDTQYF. Supplemented by reference TRBV30 and TRBJ2-3, the full variable domain reads SQTIHQWPATLVQPVGSPLSLECTVEGTSNPNLYWYRQAAGRGLQLLFYSVGIGQISSEVPQNLSASRPQDRQFILSSKKLLLSDSGFYLCAWGRTSTDTQYFGPGTRLTVL.

This clone was seen just once. The chain uses TRBV7-3 and TRBJ2-1; D may be TRBD2 (6 bases). Germline CDR1 is SGHTA and CDR2 is FQGTGA. Between the trimmed V and J ends, which lost 3 bases and 0 bases, there was a span of 12 bases. The CDR3 totals 16 residues. CDR3 nucleotides: TGTGCCAGCAGCTTTTCAGGGCGGGGCTCCTACAATGAGCAGTTCTTC. Translating gives CASSFSGRGSYNEQFF.

This chain joins TRBV7-9 and TRBJ1-2; 7 bases agree with TRBD1. Germline V lookup: CDR1 SEHNR, CDR2 FQNEAQ (reference sequence). V shed 3 bases, J shed 4 bases, and the junction held 11 bases outside the gene matches. This CDR3 comprises 16 residues. CDR3 coding DNA: TGTGCCAGCAGCTTGAAGGCAGGGGGTGGAGGCTATGGCTACACCTTC. It encodes CASSLKAGGGGYGYTF.

This clone was counted between two and nine times. The rearrangement uses TRBV5-1 and TRBJ2-3, with unresolved D. Between the trimmed V and J ends, which lost 0 bases and 2 bases, there was a span of 10 bases. Germline lookup yields CDR1 SGHRS and CDR2 YFSETQ. The CDR3 contains 15 residues. CDR3 sequence: CASSLVGPDTDTQYF. CDR3 DNA: TGCGCCAGCAGCTTGGTAGGGCCGGACACAGATACGCAGTATTTT. The whole variable domain, remainder taken from reference TRBV5-1 and TRBJ2-3, is KAGVTQTPRYLIKTRGQQVTLSCSPISGHRSVSWYQQTPGQGLQFLFEYFSETQRNKGNFPGRFSGRQFSNSRSEMNVSTLELGDSALYLCASSLVGPDTDTQYFGPGTRLTVL.

The genes are TRBV27 and TRBJ2-1; D unresolved. Germline CDR1 reads MNHEY; CDR2 reads SMNVEV (reference sequence). The V end lost 2 bases, the J end lost 7 bases, and 9 bases lay between the germline ends. This CDR3 comprises 13 residues. CDR3 DNA sequence: TGTGCCAGCAGTTTACGTAATATAAATGAGCAGTTCTTC. Encoded protein: CASSLRNINEQFF.

The table lists this clone with a few counts. This chain links TRBV4-2 with TRBJ2-7; tentatively, D is TRBD1 (6 bases). Per germline, CDR1 LGHNA and CDR2 YNFKEQ. Deletions cut 5 bases from V and 1 base from J, with 15 bases between. The CDR3 has 15 residues. The CDR3 protein is CASSNPGTQSYEQYF. In DNA form, the CDR3 reads TGTGCCAGCAGCAACCCGGGGACACAATCCTACGAGCAGTACTTC.

V usage is TRBV15 and J usage is TRBJ2-3, with a weak D call TRBD1 (6 bases). CDR3 size: 15 residues. Germline V CDR1 and CDR2: LNHNV, YYDKDF (reference sequence). V was pared by 2 bases and J by 0 bases, with 9 bases between. CDR3 protein: CATSRQGSSTDTQYF. The CDR3 DNA follows: TGTGCCACCAGCAGACAGGGGTCTAGCACAGATACGCAGTATTTT.

The gene calls are TRBV7-9 and TRBJ1-4, with 8 nucleotides matching TRBD1. This CDR3 is 15 amino acids long. V trimming: 5 bases; J trimming: 4 bases; junction bases outside the gene matches: 6. Germline CDR1 and CDR2: SEHNR and FQNEAQ (reference sequence). The CDR3 region is CASSPRTGLNEKLFF. The CDR3 DNA reads TGTGCCAGCAGCCCTAGGACAGGGCTTAATGAAAAACTGTTTTTT.

The rearrangement links TRBV6-5 to TRBJ2-7, with 7 bases aligning to TRBD2. This CDR3 has 14 residues. Germline-derived CDR1 and CDR2 are MNHEY and SVGAGI. The V segment lost 6 bases and the J segment 5 bases; nucleotides outside the gene matches: 10. For the CDR3, the DNA is TGTGCCAGCAGCAAAACCGGGAGGTGGGACGAGCAGTACGTC. Translation: CASSKTGRWDEQYV.

This clone was recorded a few times. This chain connects TRBV29-1 to TRBJ2-5, with 11 bases lining up with TRBD1. The CDR3 sequence is 13 residues long. The germline V gene encodes CDR1 SQVTM and CDR2 ANQGSEA. The V gene end was trimmed by 4 bases and the J gene end by 5 bases; junction bases not matched to a gene: 3. In nucleotides, the CDR3 is TGCAGCGTTGCCGGGACAGGGGGGGAGACCCAGTACTTC. Its protein is CSVAGTGGETQYF.

J is TRBJ1-1 and V is TRBV7-9, with no clear D. CDR3 length equals 14 residues. The germline V gene encodes CDR1 SEHNR and CDR2 FQNEAQ (reference sequence). V was pared by 4 bases and J by 2 bases, with 11 bases between. The CDR3 coding sequence is TGTGCCAGCAGCTCCCTGCGCCTTAACACTGAAGCTTTCTTT. Its protein is CASSSLRLNTEAFF.

A few counts support this clone. Other nucleotide sequences from this sample produce the same CDR3. V is TRBV7-2 and J is TRBJ2-1; TRBD2 might be the D (5 bases). Germline V gene data show CDR1 as SGHTA and CDR2 as FQGNSA. Trimming shortened V by 1 base and J by 1 base, and 11 bases separated the two germline ends. CDR3 size: 16 residues. The CDR3 here is CASSLGLRGSYNEQFF. CDR3 nucleotides: TGTGCCAGCAGCTTAGGTCTTCGGGGATCCTACAATGAGCAGTTCTTC. The complete variable domain, with remaining parts taken from reference TRBV7-2 and TRBJ2-1, reads GAGVSQSPSNKVTEKGKDVELRCDPISGHTALYWYRQSLGQGLEFLIYFQGNSAPDKSGLPSDRFSAERTGGSVSTLTIQRTQQEDSAVYLCASSLGLRGSYNEQFFGPGTRLTVL.

This clone has a handful of counts. This CDR3 reads CASRPVAAYEQYV. CDR3 nucleotide sequence: TGTGCCAGCAGGCCCGTTGCAGCCTACGAGCAGTACGTC. The chain links TRBV28 to TRBJ2-7, with D uncertain. The CDR3 runs 13 residues. Germline V gives CDR1 MDHEN, CDR2 SYDVKM. Trimming cost V 6 bases and J 2 bases, with 11 bases left between them.

This clone was observed at least ten times. This CDR3 is also generated by other DNA sequences in the sample. The chain carries TRBV7-2 and TRBJ2-4; D unclear. There are 12 residues in the CDR3. Germline V CDR1 and CDR2: SGHTA, FQGNSA. V lost 0 bases and J lost 4, with 1 base in between. Here the CDR3 reads CASSLAKNIQYF. CDR3 nucleotide sequence: TGTGCCAGCAGCTTAGCTAAAAACATTCAGTACTTC.

The chain uses TRBV25-1 and TRBJ2-7; TRBD2 agrees at 12 bases. Looked up from germline, CDR1 is MGHDK and CDR2 is SYGVNS. The CDR3 spans 15 residues. Trimming took 0 bases from V and 7 from J; bases not matched to a gene: 4. CDR3 DNA: TGTGCCAGCAGTGAATATGCTGGACTAGCGGGGGAGCAGTACTTC. Its translation is CASSEYAGLAGEQYF.

This clone was observed a few times. The V gene is TRBV6-6, the J gene TRBJ2-7; TRBD2 aligns across 10 bases. V lost 4 bases to trimming and J lost 5 bases; unmatched junction nucleotides: 5. From germline, CDR1 is MNHNY and CDR2 SVGAGI (reference sequence). The CDR3 totals 14 residues. CDR3 protein: CASSSSGSYNEQYF. DNA for the CDR3: TGTGCCAGCAGTTCTAGCGGGAGTTATAACGAGCAGTACTTC.

The V and J genes are TRBV15 and TRBJ2-5; TRBD2 matches 9 bases. After removal of 0 bases from V and 5 bases from J, the junction contained 10 bases not matched to a gene. The CDR3 runs to 17 residues. Germline-derived CDR1 and CDR2 are LNHNV and YYDKDF (reference sequence). The CDR3 DNA reads as TGTGCCACCAGCAGAGATCCCCTAGCGGGACGAAAGGAGACCCAGTACTTC. Its translation is CATSRDPLAGRKETQYF.

This clone was seen more than once but under ten times. The chain has TRBV30 and TRBJ1-2; 10 positions match TRBD1. The V gene's germline CDR1 is GTSNPN and CDR2 SVGIG (reference sequence). The J segment lost 6 bases and the V segment lost 2 bases, leaving 3 bases of the junction unmatched. The CDR3 covers 13 residues. The CDR3 sequence is CAWSSDRGHGYTF. The CDR3 DNA follows: TGTGCCTGGAGTTCCGACAGGGGGCATGGCTACACCTTC.

This clone has only a few counts. The chain couples TRBV9 to TRBJ2-2; D gene uncertain. The CDR3 length is 14 residues. V was clipped by 5 bases and J by 0 bases, with 8 bases between them. In germline, CDR1 is SGDLS, CDR2 YYNGEE. The CDR3 sequence: CASRAAANTGELFF. The CDR3 DNA reads TGTGCCAGCAGGGCTGCCGCGAACACCGGGGAGCTGTTTTTT.

The J gene is TRBJ2-1, the V gene TRBV7-3, with TRBD1 matching over 7 bases. CDR1 SGHTA and CDR2 FQGTGA come from the germline V gene. V shed 5 bases and J 4 bases; nucleotides not matched to a gene: 5. The CDR3 contains 14 residues. The CDR3 nucleotides are TGTGCCAGCAGCCCGGGACAGATTTACAATGAGCAGTTCTTC. This gives the protein CASSPGQIYNEQFF. Complete variable domain (other parts from reference TRBV7-3 and TRBJ2-1): GAGVSQTPSNKVTEKGKYVELRCDPISGHTALYWYRQSLGQGPEFLIYFQGTGAADDSGLPNDRFFAVRPEGSVSTLKIQRTERGDSAVYLCASSPGQIYNEQFFGPGTRLTVL.

This clone has a handful of counts. The chain combines TRBV29-1 with TRBJ2-1, with TRBD2 identical over 8 bases. The germline CDR1 and CDR2 sequences are SQVTM and ANQGSEA. This CDR3 region has 13 residues. After removal of 4 bases from V and 5 bases from J, the junction contained 4 bases not matched to a gene. This CDR3 reads CSVGRGGNNEQFF. CDR3 nucleotide sequence: TGCAGCGTTGGACGGGGGGGTAACAATGAGCAGTTCTTC.

The J gene is TRBJ2-1, the V gene TRBV15; 8 bases are shared with TRBD2. J was trimmed by 2 bases and V by 5 bases; bases with no gene match: 5. The CDR3 loop spans 15 amino acids. Per germline, CDR1 LNHNV and CDR2 YYDKDF (reference sequence). CDR3 residues: CATSRAGLAYNEQFF. The CDR3 nucleotides read TGTGCCACCAGCCGCGCGGGACTAGCCTACAATGAGCAGTTCTTC. Using reference TRBV15 and TRBJ2-1 for the parts outside the CDR3, the full variable domain is DAMVIQNPRYQVTQFGKPVTLSCSQTLNHNVMYWYQQKSSQAPKLLFHYYDKDFNNEADTPDNFQSRRPNTSFCFLDIRSPGLGDTAMYLCATSRAGLAYNEQFFGPGTRLTVL.

The J gene is TRBJ1-1, the V gene TRBV7-9; D gene uncertain. Germline CDR1 reads SEHNR; CDR2 reads FQNEAQ (reference sequence). With 5 bases removed from V and 6 bases from J, the gap between germline ends came to 13 bases. This CDR3 is 13 amino acids long. CDR3 region: CASSPRVRAEAFF. CDR3 bases: TGTGCCAGCAGCCCGAGGGTCCGGGCTGAAGCTTTCTTT.